Following are 18 T cell receptor beta chains from one sample sequenced in a study of T-cell memory formation after mild COVID-19. In TCRdb, the 5' RACE reads were re-called with MiXCR into one record per CDR3 protein. The sample consists of some 54,000 distinct CDR3 sequences, more than 8% of them appearing once. The sample comprised PBMCs or a T cell subset sorted from them (not recorded which). The receptors come from a young man who had mild COVID-19 (a few samples of this study predate the infection). Cell type and time point are not known.

This clonotype occurred a few times. The chain links TRBV6-5 to TRBJ2-1, with 9 bases identical to TRBD1. V dropped 5 bases and J dropped 6; count of bases not matched to a gene: 5. In germline, CDR1 is MNHEY, CDR2 SVGAGI. The CDR3 totals 14 residues. The CDR3 sequence: CASSPRQGGNEQFF. CDR3 nucleotide sequence: TGTGCCAGCAGTCCCAGACAGGGGGGCAATGAGCAGTTCTTC.

In this sample, this clonotype turned up many times. The chain joins TRBV5-1 to TRBJ1-5, with D perhaps matching TRBD1 (5 bases). Trimming took 0 bases from V and 5 from J, leaving 15 bases between them. The CDR3 is 16 residues long. In germline, CDR1 is SGHRS, CDR2 YFSETQ. Here the CDR3 DNA reads TGCGCCAGCAGCTTGGGGGGCGCAGGGTGGGATCAGCCCCAGCATTTT. Translation: CASSLGGAGWDQPQHF. Based on the CDR3 plus reference TRBV5-1 and TRBJ1-5, the full variable domain is KAGVTQTPRYLIKTRGQQVTLSCSPISGHRSVSWYQQTPGQGLQFLFEYFSETQRNKGNFPGRFSGRQFSNSRSEMNVSTLELGDSALYLCASSLGGAGWDQPQHFGDGTRLSIL.

This clonotype turned up a few times. The V gene is TRBV19, the J gene TRBJ2-7; 10 bases map to TRBD2. Trimming cost V 3 bases and J 2 bases; bases outside gene matches: 1. In germline, CDR1 is LNHDA, CDR2 SQIVND (reference sequence). The CDR3 totals 14 residues. The CDR3 spells CASSILAGAYEQYF. The CDR3 DNA reads as TGTGCCAGTAGTATCCTAGCGGGGGCCTACGAGCAGTACTTC.

This clonotype was recorded a few times. The genes are TRBV6-1 and TRBJ2-1, with TRBD2 as a possible D gene (5 bases). This CDR3 comprises 15 residues. V dropped 2 bases and J dropped 7 bases, with 15 bases sitting between them. Germline-derived CDR1 and CDR2 are MNHNS and SASEGT. The DNA of the CDR3 is TGTGCCAGCAGTGAAAGAGGGCAGGAGAGAAATGAGCAGTTCTTC. Translated: CASSERGQERNEQFF.

This clonotype was seen only a few times. The chain is built from TRBV2 and TRBJ2-7; D is possibly TRBD1 (5 bases). Germline CDR1 and CDR2: SNHLY and FYNNEI. This CDR3 region has 15 residues. Trimming cost V 5 bases and J 5 bases, with 19 bases left between them. This CDR3 is CASSRPDKGGNEQYV. CDR3 sequence (DNA): TGTGCCAGCAGTCGGCCGGACAAAGGTGGGAACGAGCAGTACGTC.

This clonotype has only a few counts. The V and J genes are TRBV10-3 and TRBJ2-4; D is ambiguous. The CDR3 spans 14 residues. Germline CDR1 ENHRY, CDR2 SYGVKD. V lost 2 bases and J 1 base, leaving 6 bases between the germline ends. CDR3 nucleotide sequence: TGTGCCATCAGTGAGGATCTCGCCAAAAACATTCAGTACTTC. It encodes CAISEDLAKNIQYF.

The gene calls are TRBV29-1 and TRBJ1-2; 9 nucleotides line up with TRBD1. Trimming cost V 7 bases and J 2 bases; bases outside gene matches: 8. There are 14 residues in the CDR3. Germline CDR1 SQVTM, CDR2 ANQGSEA. The CDR3, as DNA: TGCAGCGCCCACGAGGGACAGGGAAACTATGGCTACACCTTC. It is translated as CSAHEGQGNYGYTF.

This clonotype has a count of ten or more. This chain uses TRBV12-3 or TRBV12-4 with TRBJ1-6; D perhaps matches TRBD1 (5 bases). The ends were cut back, 3 bases at V and 8 bases at J, with 20 bases in the middle. CDR3 size: 17 residues. The CDR3 DNA reads TGTGCCAGCAGTTTGGGAATAAGGGGCCGTGATGATTCACCCCTCCACTTT. As protein: CASSLGIRGRDDSPLHF.

This clonotype was found a few times. The J gene is TRBJ1-6, the V gene TRBV5-1; D is undetermined. The CDR3 is 14 residues long. V lost 0 bases, J lost 10 bases, and 11 bases lay in between. CDR1 and CDR2 from the germline V gene are SGHRS and YFSETQ. CDR3 in amino acids: CASSLEQPGSPLHF. CDR3 DNA: TGCGCCAGCAGCTTGGAACAGCCCGGATCACCCCTCCACTTT. The variable domain in full, with the rest retrieved from reference TRBV5-1 and TRBJ1-6, is KAGVTQTPRYLIKTRGQQVTLSCSPISGHRSVSWYQQTPGQGLQFLFEYFSETQRNKGNFPGRFSGRQFSNSRSEMNVSTLELGDSALYLCASSLEQPGSPLHFGNGTRLTVT.

This clonotype was picked up a small number of times. The chain recombines TRBV6-2 or TRBV6-3 with TRBJ2-1; D gene uncertain. This CDR3 contains 15 residues. V was trimmed by 6 bases and J by 4 bases, leaving 16 bases between them. CDR1 MNHEY and CDR2 SVGEGT come from the germline V gene. CDR3 protein: CASRGVPNHYNEQFF. The CDR3 DNA is TGTGCCAGCAGGGGCGTCCCTAACCATTACAATGAGCAGTTCTTC.

This sequence joins TRBV9 and TRBJ2-5; perhaps D is TRBD1 or TRBD2 (5 bases each). V shed 4 bases and J shed 1 base, with 11 bases lying between them. In germline, CDR1 is SGDLS, CDR2 YYNGEE. CDR3 length equals 14 residues. The DNA of the CDR3 is TGTGCCAGCAGCCCCTGGGACGGCCAAGAGACCCAGTACTTC. It codes for CASSPWDGQETQYF.

The V gene is TRBV10-3, the J gene TRBJ1-3; 7 bases agree with TRBD1. J gave up 0 bases and V 9 bases, and 8 bases lay outside the gene matches. Looked up from germline, CDR1 is ENHRY and CDR2 is SYGVKD. This CDR3 contains 15 residues. The CDR3 nucleotides read TGTGCCATAAGACAGGGTCTCGGCTCTGGAAACACCATATATTTT. It specifies CAIRQGLGSGNTIYF.

This clonotype was picked up a small number of times. The chain recombines TRBV3-1 with TRBJ1-6, with 7 bases identical to TRBD1. From germline, CDR1 is LGHDT and CDR2 YNNKEL (reference sequence). This CDR3 is 13 amino acids long. V lost 4 bases, J lost 13 bases, and 7 bases stayed unmatched. The DNA for the CDR3 is TGTGCCAGCAGCCGTACAGGGGCGCAGCCCCTCCACTTT. Amino acids: CASSRTGAQPLHF.

This clonotype was recorded a few times. The chain links TRBV20-1 to TRBJ1-6; D unresolved. Germline V gives CDR1 DFQATT, CDR2 SNEGSKA (reference sequence). The CDR3 covers 12 residues. V gave up 5 bases and J gave up 9 bases, with 11 bases separating them. The DNA of the CDR3 is TGCAGTGCTGGAGGAGCCGGTTCACCCCTCCACTTT. It is translated as CSAGGAGSPLHF.

This clonotype was observed many times. The chain joins TRBV6-2 or TRBV6-3 to TRBJ2-7, with unresolved D. CDR3 length: 14 amino acids. Germline assignment: CDR1 MNHEY and CDR2 SVGEGT. V lost 8 bases, J lost 3 bases, and 17 bases lay in between. The CDR3 protein is CASASHGPRYEQYF. The CDR3 nucleotides read TGTGCCAGCGCTTCCCACGGGCCACGCTACGAGCAGTACTTC.

In the case of this clonotype: An end of the junction differs from the germline gene, which may be a read error. This sequence joins TRBV4-3 and TRBJ2-5; D is perhaps TRBD2 (5 bases). The length of the CDR3 is 15 residues. Germline V gene lookup returns CDR1 LGHNA and CDR2 YSLEER. CDR3 residues: CASSQDYRGQETQYF. The CDR3 DNA sequence: TGCGCCAGCAGTCAAGATTATCGGGGTCAAGAGACCCAGTACTTC.

This clonotype was recorded at least ten times. The CDR3 spells CASSLDDNSPLHF. CDR3 DNA sequence: TGCGCCAGCAGCTTGGATGATAATTCACCCCTCCACTTT. This rearrangement joins TRBV5-1 to TRBJ1-6, with unresolved D. This CDR3 comprises 13 residues. The germline V gene has CDR1 SGHRS and CDR2 YFSETQ. V lost 0 bases and J 5 bases, leaving 3 bases between the germline ends.

This sequence joins TRBV6-2 or TRBV6-3 and TRBJ1-5; D is possibly TRBD1 (5 bases). The CDR3 loop spans 15 amino acids. With 1 base removed from V and 0 bases from J, the gap between germline ends came to 7 bases. Germline CDR1 is MNHEY and CDR2 is SVGEGT. This CDR3 is CASSYWGGSNQPQHF. The CDR3 DNA reads TGTGCCAGCAGTTACTGGGGGGGTAGCAATCAGCCCCAGCATTTT.